The 26 T cell receptor beta chains below come from one sample, sequenced in a study of vaccination and CD4 T cells after COVID-19. The Oncomine TCR Beta short-read assay was applied to DNA of cultured CD4+ T cells. MiXCR, applied by TCRdb to the PCR reads, yields one record per CDR3 protein. The sample includes 4,200 or so distinct CDR3 sequences, about 70% of them seen just once. Their recognized antigens are unknown. The sample's treatment: approximately nine-day PBMC culture with coronavirus spike peptide pools or control peptides (ViraFEST assay). The sample consisted of CD4+ T cells from blood, cultured in vitro. The receptors originated from a human donor who had recovered from COVID-19.

V usage is TRBV5-1 and J usage is TRBJ1-2, with a weak D call TRBD1 (5 bases). CDR1 and CDR2 (germline): SGHRS, YFSETQ. V lost 0 bases and J 8 bases, leaving 17 bases between the germline ends. This CDR3 region has 15 residues. CDR3 nucleotides: TGCGCCAGCAGCTTGGCACACGGGAGGGGAGACGGCTACACCTTC. Translated: CASSLAHGRGDGYTF.

The DNA for the CDR3 is TGTGCCAGCAGTTTAAAGGGTTATGGCTACACCTTC. Its translation is CASSLKGYGYTF. The rearrangement joins TRBV28 to TRBJ1-2, with D uncertain. This CDR3 comprises 12 residues. Trimming pared 2 bases from V and 5 bases from J, leaving 6 bases between. Germline CDR1 MDHEN, CDR2 SYDVKM.

As regards this clonotype: At one boundary the junction diverges from the germline segment, which might be a read error. The chain couples TRBV20-1 to TRBJ1-1; the D is unclear. CDR3 length: 11 amino acids. The germline V gene has CDR1 DFQATT and CDR2 SNEGSKA (reference sequence). CDR3 sequence: CSAMRSTEVPF. The CDR3 DNA reads as TGCAGTGCTATGAGGAGTACTGAAGTACCGTTT.

This clonotype was detected only a few times. The chain recombines TRBV7-9 with TRBJ1-2, with 8 bases lining up with TRBD1. Germline CDR1 SEHNR, CDR2 FQNEAQ (reference sequence). V dropped 5 bases and J dropped 0; count of bases not matched to a gene: 5. CDR3 length equals 15 residues. This chain's CDR3 is CASSIGQGSNYGYTF. The DNA for the CDR3 is TGTGCCAGCAGCATTGGACAGGGATCTAACTATGGCTACACCTTC.

The chain couples TRBV7-8 to TRBJ2-7, with D unclear. CDR3 size: 12 residues. V lost 7 bases to trimming and J lost 6 bases, with 13 bases between them. Germline loops: CDR1 SGHVS, CDR2 FQNEAQ. CDR3 residues: CASNQDSSEQYF. CDR3 DNA: TGTGCCAGCAACCAAGATTCTAGCGAGCAGTACTTC.

The rearrangement uses TRBV7-2 and TRBJ1-6; no clear D gene. The germline V gene encodes CDR1 SGHTA and CDR2 FQGNSA. Trimming pared 2 bases from V and 13 bases from J, leaving 9 bases between. The CDR3 runs to 12 residues. The CDR3 DNA reads as TGTGCCAGCAGCTTAAATCCCCAGCCCCTCCACTTT. Its translation is CASSLNPQPLHF.

This clonotype was seen only a few times. The V call is TRBV27, the J call TRBJ2-2; perhaps D is TRBD1 or TRBD2 (5 bases each). V shed 6 bases and J shed 5 bases, with 19 bases lying between them. CDR1 is MNHEY, CDR2 SMNVEV, per germline (reference sequence). This CDR3 region has 16 residues. In nucleotides, the CDR3 is TGTGCCAGCAGCCTAAAGGGAGCAGGGTGGACCGGGGAGCTGTTTTTT. Protein: CASSLKGAGWTGELFF.

The chain combines TRBV7-2 with TRBJ1-1; no clear D gene. The germline CDR1 and CDR2 sequences are SGHTA and FQGNSA. V gave up 5 bases and J gave up 5 bases, with 18 bases separating them. CDR3 length: 15 residues. This CDR3 reads CASSPHGNRRTEAFF. The CDR3 coding sequence is TGTGCCAGCAGCCCCCATGGGAATAGGAGGACTGAAGCTTTCTTT.

V gene TRBV20-1 combines with J gene TRBJ2-3, with D maybe TRBD2 (7 bases). The germline gives CDR1 DFQATT, CDR2 SNEGSKA (reference sequence). The V end was cut by 5 bases, the J end by 4 bases, with 16 bases between. The CDR3 consists of 14 residues. CDR3 coding DNA: TGCAGTGCTTGGGGGACTAAGGGGGCAGATACGCAGTATTTT. Amino acids: CSAWGTKGADTQYF.

This clonotype ranks as large. The chain has TRBV10-3 and TRBJ1-1; D ambiguous. CDR1 and CDR2 (germline): ENHRY, SYGVKD. The V gene lost 3 bases and the J gene lost 4 bases, with 9 bases spanning the gap. This CDR3 has 13 amino acids. This CDR3 reads CAISDKLSTEAFF. CDR3 coding DNA: TGTGCCATCAGTGATAAGCTCTCCACTGAAGCTTTCTTT.

V gene TRBV2 combines with J gene TRBJ1-2, with D unclear. The CDR3 is made up of 10 amino acids. Per germline, CDR1 SNHLY and CDR2 FYNNEI. Trimming stripped 6 bases from V and 11 bases from J, with 10 bases between. CDR3 nucleotide sequence: TGTGCCAGCAGACGAGAGGCGTACACCTTC. Translation gives CASRREAYTF.

The CDR3 DNA reads TGTGCCAGCAGTAGCTGGGGGCGGGAGGGGGAGACCCAGTACTTC. Its translation is CASSSWGREGETQYF. The chain is built from TRBV12-3 or TRBV12-4 and TRBJ2-5; 9 bases fit TRBD2. This CDR3 contains 15 residues. J gave up 5 bases and V 5 bases, and 9 bases lay outside the gene matches.

On this clonotype itself: Germline is not matched at one junction end, which may reflect a read error. J is TRBJ1-5 and V is TRBV7-9, with a possible D match to TRBD1 (6 bases). The CDR3 sequence is 16 residues long. Germline CDR1 and CDR2: SEHNR and FQNEAQ (reference sequence). The CDR3 region is CASGLIAGEGNQPQHF. Here the CDR3 DNA reads TGTGCCAGCGGCTTAATTGCAGGGGAGGGCAATCAGCCCCAGCATTTT.

The V and J genes are TRBV20-1 and TRBJ2-3, with D hard to call. This CDR3 has 16 residues. Per germline, CDR1 DFQATT and CDR2 SNEGSKA (reference sequence). V dropped 3 bases and J dropped 2 bases, with 18 bases sitting between them. In nucleotides, the CDR3 is TGCAGTGCTAGCGCTTCCCACTTCGGCCTCACAGATACGCAGTATTTT. Translating gives CSASASHFGLTDTQYF.

The rearrangement joins TRBV28 to TRBJ2-5, with 9 bases fitting TRBD2. CDR3 length equals 15 residues. V trimming: 2 bases; J trimming: 5 bases; junction bases outside the gene matches: 6. CDR1 and CDR2 from the germline V gene are MDHEN and SYDVKM. The CDR3 loop is CASSLGGGGFETQYF. The DNA for the CDR3 is TGTGCCAGCAGTTTAGGCGGGGGGGGGTTTGAGACCCAGTACTTC. The variable domain in full, completed from reference TRBV28 and TRBJ2-5, reads DVKVTQSSRYLVKRTGEKVFLECVQDMDHENMFWYRQDPGLGLRLIYFSYDVKMKEKGDIPEGYSVSREKKERFSLILESASTNQTSMYLCASSLGGGGFETQYFGPGTRLLVL.

The V call is TRBV15, the J call TRBJ2-3; TRBD1 matches 8 bases. The CDR3 extends over 18 amino acids. Unmatched junction bases numbered 18, after V lost 5 bases and J lost 5 bases. Per germline, CDR1 LNHNV and CDR2 YYDKDF (reference sequence). The CDR3 sequence is CATSSVSGWRQGLDTQYF. CDR3 sequence (DNA): TGTGCCACCAGCTCCGTTAGTGGCTGGAGACAGGGGTTAGATACGCAGTATTTT.

This clonotype counts as medium-sized. The chain uses TRBV28 and TRBJ1-2; TRBD1 matches 7 bases. The trim removed 7 bases at V and 2 bases at J, leaving 7 bases unmatched. CDR1 and CDR2 from the germline V gene are MDHEN and SYDVKM. The CDR3 has 14 residues. This chain's CDR3 is CASMRQGQNYGYTF. The CDR3 region has the DNA TGTGCCAGCATGAGACAGGGACAGAACTATGGCTACACCTTC.

The chain is built from TRBV20-1 and TRBJ1-6; 7 bases map to TRBD1. V gave up 5 bases and J gave up 10 bases; unmatched junction bases: 8. Germline V gene sequence: CDR1 DFQATT, CDR2 SNEGSKA (reference sequence). The CDR3 is made up of 13 amino acids. The CDR3 loop reads CSAPRQGGSPLHF. DNA for the CDR3: TGCAGTGCTCCGCGACAGGGAGGATCACCCCTCCACTTT.

This chain connects TRBV6-1 to TRBJ1-2; no firm D call. The CDR3 is 13 amino acids. Germline V gene data show CDR1 as MNHNS and CDR2 as SASEGT. Trimming cost V 1 base and J 4 bases, with 7 bases left between them. This chain's CDR3 is CASSEGPLYGYTF. The DNA of the CDR3 is TGTGCCAGCAGTGAAGGACCCCTCTATGGCTACACCTTC.

The chain couples TRBV6-5 to TRBJ1-2; 10 nucleotides align to TRBD1. Looked up from germline, CDR1 is MNHEY and CDR2 is SVGAGI. V shed 6 bases, J shed 6 bases, and the junction held 7 bases outside the gene matches. The CDR3 extends over 14 amino acids. The CDR3 coding sequence is TGTGCCAGCAGCAACTCGGGGACAGGGGATGGCTACACCTTC. Translated: CASSNSGTGDGYTF.

The rearrangement uses TRBV20-1 and TRBJ1-1; no clear D. CDR1 DFQATT and CDR2 SNEGSKA come from the germline V gene (reference sequence). This CDR3 region has 14 residues. Trimming cost V 4 bases and J 1 base, with 13 bases left between them. Here the CDR3 reads CSAMRRGWNTEAFF. The CDR3 nucleotides are TGCAGTGCTATGAGGCGGGGATGGAACACTGAAGCTTTCTTT.

This clonotype was detected a few times. V is TRBV19 and J is TRBJ1-1, with D uncertain. With 6 bases removed from V and 0 bases from J, the gap between germline ends came to 8 bases. CDR1 LNHDA and CDR2 SQIVND come from the germline V gene (reference sequence). The CDR3 length is 13 residues. As DNA, the CDR3 is TGTGCCAGTAGCCCAGTCTTGAACACTGAAGCTTTCTTT. Encoded protein: CASSPVLNTEAFF.

The rearrangement uses TRBV6-1 and TRBJ1-2, with D perhaps matching TRBD1 (5 bases). The germline CDR1 and CDR2 sequences are MNHNS and SASEGT. V lost 0 bases and J 3 bases, leaving 8 bases between the germline ends. There are 14 residues in the CDR3. CDR3 DNA: TGTGCCAGCAGTGAAGCCGGCAGGGACTATGGCTACACCTTC. Translated: CASSEAGRDYGYTF.

CDR3 sequence reads: CASSLDRAGNQPQHF. CDR3 nucleotides: TGTGCCAGCAGCTTGGACAGGGCAGGGAATCAGCCCCAGCATTTT. The chain uses TRBV7-9 and TRBJ1-5; 8 nucleotides agree with TRBD1. The CDR3 is 15 residues long. The V gene's germline CDR1 is SEHNR and CDR2 FQNEAQ (reference sequence). Unmatched junction bases numbered 5, after V lost 3 bases and J lost 4 bases. Combining the CDR3 with reference TRBV7-9 and TRBJ1-5 gives the whole variable domain DTGVSQNPRHKITKRGQNVTFRCDPISEHNRLYWYRQTLGQGPEFLTYFQNEAQLEKSRLLSDRFSAERPKGSFSTLEIQRTEQGDSAMYLCASSLDRAGNQPQHFGDGTRLSIL.

This clonotype appeared a single time. This rearrangement joins TRBV7-9 to TRBJ2-5, with no clear D. The CDR3 loop spans 13 amino acids. The V gene lost 5 bases and the J gene lost 7 bases, with 14 bases spanning the gap. Germline V gene lookup returns CDR1 SEHNR and CDR2 FQNEAQ (reference sequence). The CDR3: CASSPWGLGTQYF. CDR3 DNA sequence: TGTGCCAGCAGCCCCTGGGGATTGGGGACCCAGTACTTC. Looking up the rest from reference TRBV7-9 and TRBJ2-5 gives the full variable domain: DTGVSQNPRHKITKRGQNVTFRCDPISEHNRLYWYRQTLGQGPEFLTYFQNEAQLEKSRLLSDRFSAERPKGSFSTLEIQRTEQGDSAMYLCASSPWGLGTQYFGPGTRLLVL.

The rearrangement links TRBV5-4 to TRBJ1-2; no definite D call. Germline CDR1 reads SGHNT; CDR2 reads YYREEE (reference sequence). CDR3 length equals 14 residues. V lost 4 bases and J lost 2, with 12 bases in between. The CDR3 sequence: CASSPLPLNYGYTF. The CDR3 DNA reads as TGTGCCAGCAGCCCGTTACCCTTAAACTATGGCTACACCTTC.